In this sample, the clone carrying this T cell receptor beta chain turned up a few times. Antigen specificity is unknown. The protocol attached unique molecular identifiers to individual cDNA molecules. TCRdb independently ran MiXCR on the 5' RACE reads; one entry per CDR3 protein. The table records about 37,000 distinct CDR3 sequences, 5.8% of them present only once. The sample belongs to a study of early T cells in non-severe SARS-CoV-2 infection. For the study at large: Sequencing used unsorted whole-blood bulk RNA, so chains lack pairing.

The V and J ends lost 4 bases and 5 bases respectively, with 9 bases between them. The CDR3 covers 13 residues. Germline loops: CDR1 SGHTA, CDR2 FQGNSA. Study-wide findings and caveats: VDJdb matching skewed toward anti-spike CD8 responses, missing private and CD4 specificities.

The TCR comes from an adult who was a healthcare worker with PCR-confirmed SARS-CoV-2 infection or an uninfected control (not recorded which). The chain recombines TRBV7-2 with TRBJ2-1; D gene uncertain. The sequencing input was whole blood. CDR3 protein: CASSSVNDNEQFF. The CDR3 region has the DNA TGTGCCAGCAGCTCCGTGAACGACAATGAGCAGTTCTTC.